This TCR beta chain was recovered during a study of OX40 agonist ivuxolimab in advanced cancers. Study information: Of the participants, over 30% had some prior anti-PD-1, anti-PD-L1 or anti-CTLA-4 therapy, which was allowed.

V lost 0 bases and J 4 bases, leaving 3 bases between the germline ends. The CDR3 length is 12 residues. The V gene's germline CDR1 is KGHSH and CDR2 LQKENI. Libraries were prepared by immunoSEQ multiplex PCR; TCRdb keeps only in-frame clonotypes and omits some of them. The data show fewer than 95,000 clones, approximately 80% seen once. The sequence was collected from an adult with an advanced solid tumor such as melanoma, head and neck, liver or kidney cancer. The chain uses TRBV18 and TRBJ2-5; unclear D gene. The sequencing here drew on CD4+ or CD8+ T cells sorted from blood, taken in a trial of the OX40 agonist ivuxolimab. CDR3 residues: CASSPPVETQYF. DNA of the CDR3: TGTGCCAGCTCACCACCTGTAGAGACCCAGTACTTC. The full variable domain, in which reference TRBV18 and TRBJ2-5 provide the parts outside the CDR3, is NAGVMQNPRHLVRRRGQEARLRCSPMKGHSHVYWYRQLPEEGLKFMVYLQKENIIDESGMPKERFSAEFPKEGPSILRIQQVVRGDSAAYFCASSPPVETQYFGPGTRLLVL.